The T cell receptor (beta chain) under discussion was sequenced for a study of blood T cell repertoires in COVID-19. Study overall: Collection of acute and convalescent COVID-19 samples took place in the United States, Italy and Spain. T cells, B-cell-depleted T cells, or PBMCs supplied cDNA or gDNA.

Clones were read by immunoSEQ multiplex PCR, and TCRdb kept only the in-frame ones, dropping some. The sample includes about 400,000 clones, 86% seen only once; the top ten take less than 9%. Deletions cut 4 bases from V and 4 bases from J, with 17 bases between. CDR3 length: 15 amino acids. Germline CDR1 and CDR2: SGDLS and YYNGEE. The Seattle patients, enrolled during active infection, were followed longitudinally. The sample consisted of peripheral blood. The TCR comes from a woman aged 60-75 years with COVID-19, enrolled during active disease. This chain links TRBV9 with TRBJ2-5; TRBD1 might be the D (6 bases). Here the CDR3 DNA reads TGTGCCAGCAGCCCCGAGGGCAGGGGCGGAGAGACCCAGTACTTC. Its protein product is CASSPEGRGGETQYF.